This T cell receptor beta chain was captured in a study of response to subunit inactivated influenza vaccine. Findings and limits, study-wide: Every seasonal influenza vaccination brings in few new T cells, the authors suggested.

One entry per CDR3 protein results from TCRdb running MiXCR on the RT-PCR reads. The table includes roughly 700,000 distinct CDR3 sequences, about 14% detected once. Comment on this clonotype: Its cognate antigen is unknown.

The CDR3 length is 14 residues. Germline CDR1 reads SQVTM; CDR2 reads ANQGSEA. The V segment lost 6 bases and the J segment 0 bases; nucleotides outside the gene matches: 3. The material sequenced was PBMCs from blood, taken approximately 15 days before vaccination. The chain is built from TRBV29-1 and TRBJ2-4; 9 bases match TRBD2. This clonotype was obtained from a middle-aged man who received an inactivated influenza vaccine. The CDR3: CSVRGRVAKNIQYF. The CDR3 nucleotides are TGCAGCGTCCGCGGGAGGGTAGCCAAAAACATTCAGTACTTC.